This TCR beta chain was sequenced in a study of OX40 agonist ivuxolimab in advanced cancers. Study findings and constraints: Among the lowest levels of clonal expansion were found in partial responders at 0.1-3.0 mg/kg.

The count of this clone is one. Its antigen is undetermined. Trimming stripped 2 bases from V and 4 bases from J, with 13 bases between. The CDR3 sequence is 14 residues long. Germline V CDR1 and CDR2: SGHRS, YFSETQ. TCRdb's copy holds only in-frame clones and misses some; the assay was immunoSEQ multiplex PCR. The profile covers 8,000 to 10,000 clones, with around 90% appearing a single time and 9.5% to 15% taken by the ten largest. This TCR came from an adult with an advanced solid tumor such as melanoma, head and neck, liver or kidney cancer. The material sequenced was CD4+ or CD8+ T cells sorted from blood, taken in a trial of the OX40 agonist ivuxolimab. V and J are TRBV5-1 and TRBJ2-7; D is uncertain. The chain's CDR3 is CASSFPDRPYEQYF. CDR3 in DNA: TGCGCCAGCAGCTTCCCCGACCGACCTTACGAGCAGTACTTC.